Sequencing of this T cell receptor beta chain was carried out in a study of shared clonotypes between healthy human individuals. The study drew its donors from healthy HIV-negative adults without recent acute infections or vaccinations. Every donor was a Caucasian adult from Nashville, Tennessee. Using immunoSEQ multiplex PCR, the repertoire was profiled, and TCRdb retains in-frame clones only, with some absent. Here the sample spans 2 million to 3 million clones, more than 85% being singletons. This CDR3 contains 18 residues. V lost 1 base and J lost 1; bases outside the gene matches: 11. From germline, CDR1 is LGHNA and CDR2 YSLEER.

This chain links TRBV4-3 with TRBJ2-5; 8 positions agree with TRBD2. The receptor's source is a man aged 18 to 30 in good health. Some clones in this sample may be carry-over from other donors' samples. Specimen: naive CD4+ T cells from PBMCs. Subset denoted: CD45RA+ positively selected. The CDR3 coding sequence is TGCGCCAGCAGCCAAGTAACTAGCGGATCCTACCCCCAAGAGACCCAGTACTTC. It yields the protein CASSQVTSGSYPQETQYF.